The 29 T cell receptor beta chains below all came from one sample that was sequenced in a study of CD8+ T cells in alopecia areata (dated by TCRdb to the late 2010s). Library prep was done by the immunoSEQ multiplex PCR assay. To provide template for TCR sequencing, every sample had RNA extracted and reverse transcribed into cDNA. TCRdb mirrors the immuneACCESS table, restricted to in-frame sequences. Some clones are absent from its copies; in checked studies, under half trace to an unresolved V gene, and the reason for the others is unknown. The sample yields 150,000 to 200,000 clones; around 64% were counted once. In total, the top ten clones hold roughly 1.3% of the sample. This specimen's treatment or condition label, interpreted: oral pan-JAK inhibitor, 5-10 mg twice daily. The sample here was CD4+ T cells sorted from blood, taken at week 49, from a patient treated with tofacitinib. These receptors were taken from a human donor with alopecia areata.

The chain couples TRBV30 to TRBJ2-2; no clear D. CDR1 is GTSNPN and CDR2 is SVGIG in the germline V gene (reference sequence). The germline V and J ends were trimmed by 1 base and 4 bases, with 7 bases remaining between them. The CDR3 is 13 residues long. CDR3 bases: TGTGCCTGGAGTGATCTTTCCACCGGGGAGCTGTTTTTT. Encoded protein: CAWSDLSTGELFF.

This clone appeared a single time. The CDR3 is CASSVTGTGYGYTF. For the CDR3, the DNA is TGTGCCAGCAGTGTAACCGGGACCGGCTATGGCTACACCTTC. The J gene is TRBJ1-2, the V gene TRBV2; maybe TRBD1 (5 bases). The CDR3 spans 14 residues. CDR1 SNHLY and CDR2 FYNNEI come from the germline V gene. V lost 4 bases and J lost 4, with 13 bases in between.

The chain recombines TRBV18 with TRBJ2-7; 8 bases agree with TRBD2. This CDR3 region has 14 residues. Germline loops: CDR1 KGHSH, CDR2 LQKENI. The V and J ends lost 6 bases and 3 bases, in that order; junction bases with no gene match: 7. Here the CDR3 DNA reads TGTGCCAGCTCGTCGACTAGCGAGGTCTACGAGCAGTACTTC. Translating it yields CASSSTSEVYEQYF. The full variable domain, in which reference TRBV18 and TRBJ2-7 provide the parts outside the CDR3, is NAGVMQNPRHLVRRRGQEARLRCSPMKGHSHVYWYRQLPEEGLKFMVYLQKENIIDESGMPKERFSAEFPKEGPSILRIQQVVRGDSAAYFCASSSTSEVYEQYFGPGTRLTVT.

This chain joins TRBV6-1 and TRBJ1-2, with D unresolved. This CDR3 is built from 15 residues. Germline V lookup: CDR1 MNHNS, CDR2 SASEGT. V was pared by 5 bases and J by 0 bases, with 13 bases between. This CDR3 reads CASSRVGFTNYGYTF. The DNA of the CDR3 is TGTGCCAGCAGTCGAGTGGGTTTTACTAACTATGGCTACACCTTC.

The chain couples TRBV13 to TRBJ1-5; D is unresolved. This CDR3 spans 13 amino acids. V lost 5 bases and J 3 bases, leaving 8 bases between the germline ends. Germline V CDR1 and CDR2: PRHDT, FYEKMQ (reference sequence). DNA of the CDR3: TGTGCCAGCAGCCCCCGTCTCAATCAGCCCCAGCATTTT. Translated: CASSPRLNQPQHF.

The chain couples TRBV5-1 to TRBJ1-2; 8 nucleotides line up with TRBD1. CDR3 length: 13 residues. J gave up 6 bases and V 4 bases, and 5 bases lay outside the gene matches. Germline V gene data show CDR1 as SGHRS and CDR2 as YFSETQ. CDR3 sequence reads: CASSRGQGNGYTF. The CDR3 DNA sequence: TGCGCCAGCAGCCGTGGACAGGGTAATGGCTACACCTTC.

In its sample, this clone was seen a few times. V and J are TRBV12-5 and TRBJ1-6, with 9 positions matching TRBD1. Trimming at V came to 5 bases and at J to 9 bases, leaving 5 bases not matched to a gene. The CDR3 length is 14 residues. In germline, CDR1 is LGHNT, CDR2 FRNRAP. The CDR3 bases are TGTGCTAGTGGTGAACAGACAGGGGGTTCACCCCTCCACTTT. This sequence encodes CASGEQTGGSPLHF. The full variable domain, with the rest looked up from reference TRBV12-5 and TRBJ1-6, is DARVTQTPRHKVTEMGQEVTMRCQPILGHNTVFWYRQTMMQGLELLAYFRNRAPLDDSGMPKDRFSAEMPDATLATLKIQPSEPRDSAVYFCASGEQTGGSPLHFGNGTRLTVT.

The chain links TRBV6-5 to TRBJ1-3; D is unclear. V lost 7 bases and J lost 4, with 17 bases in between. The CDR3 has 15 residues. Germline V gene data show CDR1 as MNHEY and CDR2 as SVGAGI. The CDR3, as DNA: TGTGCCAGCACCACACTCGGCCTGCAGGGAAACACCATATATTTT. Its translation is CASTTLGLQGNTIYF.

The CDR3 DNA reads as TGTGCCAGCAGCGTTGGGAGGGCCAAGGGCTACACCTTC. Protein: CASSVGRAKGYTF. The rearrangement uses TRBV9 and TRBJ1-2, with D hard to call. The CDR3 is 13 amino acids. The germline V gene has CDR1 SGDLS and CDR2 YYNGEE. V was pared by 2 bases and J by 8 bases, with 13 bases between.

As regards this clone: The same CDR3 arises from other DNA sequences in this sample as well. The chain joins TRBV7-2 to TRBJ1-2, with a weak D call TRBD1 (5 bases). The CDR3 is 12 amino acids. Deletions cut 1 base from V and 7 bases from J, with 7 bases between. In germline, CDR1 is SGHTA, CDR2 FQGNSA. CDR3 DNA: TGTGCCAGCAGCTTAGATGGGGGTGGCTACACCTTC. This translates into CASSLDGGGYTF.

This clone was counted a few times. The V and J genes are TRBV13 and TRBJ2-5; possibly TRBD2 for D (6 bases). The CDR3 is made up of 14 amino acids. V was shortened by 5 bases and J by 4 bases, with 14 bases between the two germline ends. In germline, CDR1 is PRHDT, CDR2 FYEKMQ (reference sequence). The CDR3 here is CASSPRGFPETQYF. The CDR3 bases are TGTGCCAGCAGCCCACGGGGGTTCCCAGAGACCCAGTACTTC.

The chain is built from TRBV25-1 and TRBJ1-6; D is undetermined. This CDR3 is 13 amino acids long. From germline, CDR1 is MGHDK and CDR2 SYGVNS. Trimming took off 1 base at V and 6 bases at J, with 4 bases between the two ends. The CDR3 loop reads CASSEFSNSPLHF. The CDR3 nucleotides read TGTGCCAGCAGTGAATTCTCTAATTCACCCCTCCACTTT. The whole variable domain, remainder taken from reference TRBV25-1 and TRBJ1-6, is EADIYQTPRYLVIGTGKKITLECSQTMGHDKMYWYQQDPGMELHLIHYSYGVNSTEKGDLSSESTVSRIRTEHFPLTLESARPSHTSQYLCASSEFSNSPLHFGNGTRLTVT.

In this sample, this clone turned up many times. V and J are TRBV2 and TRBJ2-7; D possibly corresponds to TRBD2 (5 bases). Germline CDR1 SNHLY, CDR2 FYNNEI. V lost 6 bases and J lost 7, with 13 bases in between. The CDR3 length is 12 residues. CDR3 nucleotide sequence: TGTGCCAGCAGGAGCGGTCCATTAGAGCAGTACTTC. This sequence encodes CASRSGPLEQYF. Full variable domain (outside the CDR3, taken from reference TRBV2 and TRBJ2-7): EPEVTQTPSHQVTQMGQEVILRCVPISNHLYFYWYRQILGQKVEFLVSFYNNEISEKSEIFDDQFSVERPDGSNFTLKIRSTKLEDSAMYFCASRSGPLEQYFGPGTRLTVT.

The rearrangement joins TRBV4-1 to TRBJ1-4, with 7 bases lining up with TRBD1. The J segment lost 8 bases and the V segment lost 3 bases, leaving 9 bases of the junction unmatched. CDR1 is MGHRA and CDR2 is YSYEKL in the germline V gene. The CDR3 runs to 15 residues. The CDR3 nucleotides are TGCGCCAGCAGCCACCAGACAGGGAGAGGCGAAAAACTGTTTTTT. Translating gives CASSHQTGRGEKLFF.

CDR3 bases: TGCAGCGTTGAGGGCCAGCAAGAGACCCAGTACTTC. It translates to CSVEGQQETQYF. This chain connects TRBV29-1 to TRBJ2-5; D not resolved. V lost 3 bases, J lost 2 bases, and 7 bases lay in between. The CDR3 is 12 residues long. In germline, CDR1 is SQVTM, CDR2 ANQGSEA. Full variable domain (rest looked up from reference TRBV29-1 and TRBJ2-5): SAVISQKPSRDICQRGTSLTIQCQVDSQVTMMFWYRQQPGQSLTLIATANQGSEATYESGFVIDKFPISRPNLTFSTLTVSNMSPEDSSIYLCSVEGQQETQYFGPGTRLLVL.

The V and J genes are TRBV29-1 and TRBJ2-6; the D is unclear. Trimming left V 4 bases short and J 0 bases short, with 13 bases between. CDR3 size: 16 residues. Germline V lookup: CDR1 SQVTM, CDR2 ANQGSEA. In DNA form, the CDR3 reads TGCAGCGTTGCGAACATTCAAAGCTCTGGGGCCAACGTCCTGACTTTC. Translated, it gives CSVANIQSSGANVLTF.

The chain couples TRBV6-6 to TRBJ1-2; D is possibly TRBD1 (5 bases). V was pared by 8 bases and J by 9 bases, with 22 bases between. This CDR3 is built from 14 residues. Germline V lookup: CDR1 MNHNY, CDR2 SVGAGI (reference sequence). The CDR3 sequence is CASLFGFGGDRYTF. In DNA form, the CDR3 reads TGTGCCAGCCTATTCGGGTTTGGAGGGGATCGCTACACCTTC.

The V call is TRBV29-1, the J call TRBJ2-7; 7 bases match TRBD1. V was clipped by 4 bases and J by 3 bases; unmatched bases: 6. Germline lookup yields CDR1 SQVTM and CDR2 ANQGSEA. The CDR3 runs to 13 residues. The CDR3 DNA is TGCAGCGTTGCAAGAAGACAGGGCTACGAGCAGTACTTC. Translating it yields CSVARRQGYEQYF.

The chain recombines TRBV25-1 with TRBJ2-7; D not certain. Germline loops: CDR1 MGHDK, CDR2 SYGVNS. V was clipped by 4 bases and J by 0 bases, with 10 bases between them. The CDR3 is 14 residues long. CDR3 residues: CASSGAGSSYEQYF. The CDR3 DNA sequence: TGTGCCAGCAGTGGGGCAGGCAGCTCCTACGAGCAGTACTTC.

The V gene is TRBV7-2, the J gene TRBJ2-3, with a weak D call TRBD2 (6 bases). The CDR3 extends over 14 amino acids. With 1 base removed from V and 8 bases from J, the gap between germline ends came to 13 bases. From germline, CDR1 is SGHTA and CDR2 FQGNSA. In DNA, the CDR3 is TGTGCCAGCAGCTTAGGATCTGCGGGGTCTACGCAGTATTTT. This sequence encodes CASSLGSAGSTQYF.

This chain connects TRBV9 to TRBJ2-7; tentatively, D is TRBD1 (6 bases). The CDR3 extends over 15 amino acids. Per germline, CDR1 SGDLS and CDR2 YYNGEE. The V and J ends lost 0 bases and 6 bases respectively, with 16 bases between them. CDR3 region: CASSVEGRKGGEQYF. The CDR3 DNA sequence: TGTGCCAGCAGCGTAGAGGGCCGTAAAGGGGGCGAGCAGTACTTC.

This clone was counted a few times. V usage is TRBV6-6 and J usage is TRBJ1-5, with D uncertain. The germline V and J ends were trimmed by 0 bases and 0 bases, with 9 bases remaining between them. CDR1 is MNHNY, CDR2 SVGAGI, per germline (reference sequence). The CDR3 has 16 amino acids. CDR3 protein: CASSYSDLFSNQPQHF. The CDR3 region has the DNA TGTGCCAGCAGTTACTCAGATTTGTTTAGCAATCAGCCCCAGCATTTT.

This clone was detected only a few times. This chain joins TRBV14 and TRBJ2-1, with TRBD2 matching 9 bases. V lost 1 base and J lost 4; bases outside the gene matches: 2. The CDR3 loop spans 15 amino acids. CDR1 is SGHDN, CDR2 FVKESK, per germline. This chain's CDR3 is CASSQGTSEYNEQFF. The CDR3, as DNA: TGTGCCAGCAGCCAAGGGACTAGCGAATACAATGAGCAGTTCTTC.

This clone came up many times. The chain carries TRBV6-1 and TRBJ1-5; TRBD1 agrees at 8 bases. V trimming: 6 bases; J trimming: 6 bases; junction bases outside the gene matches: 7. The CDR3 has 14 amino acids. CDR1 and CDR2 (germline): MNHNS, SASEGT. The CDR3 loop reads CASRRTGQGQPQHF. The CDR3, as DNA: TGTGCCAGCAGACGGACAGGGCAGGGTCAGCCCCAGCATTTT.

V gene TRBV15 combines with J gene TRBJ1-1; D is uncertain. The V end lost 4 bases, the J end lost 7 bases, and 7 bases lay between the germline ends. Germline V gene lookup returns CDR1 LNHNV and CDR2 YYDKDF (reference sequence). There are 11 residues in the CDR3. For the CDR3, the DNA is TGTGCCACCAGCAAAGGGTTTGAAGCTTTCTTT. This gives the protein CATSKGFEAFF.

This clone was recorded a few times. The V and J genes are TRBV10-3 and TRBJ2-4; D remains unclear. Germline V CDR1 and CDR2: ENHRY, SYGVKD. Trimming took off 3 bases at V and 9 bases at J, with 6 bases between the two ends. This CDR3 region has 11 residues. CDR3 sequence reads: CAISDLSIQYF. DNA for the CDR3: TGTGCCATCAGTGATCTTAGCATTCAGTACTTC.

About this clone itself: The sample carries other DNA sequences with the same CDR3. The rearrangement links TRBV14 to TRBJ2-7; no clear D. The germline V gene has CDR1 SGHDN and CDR2 FVKESK. V lost 1 base to trimming and J lost 4 bases, with 2 bases between them. The CDR3 runs to 11 residues. The CDR3 DNA reads TGTGCCAGCAGCCAAGCTTACGAGCAGTACTTC. Translated: CASSQAYEQYF.

This clone was detected a few times. The chain joins TRBV30 to TRBJ1-2; D is ambiguous. V was trimmed by 0 bases and J by 5 bases, leaving 10 bases between them. Per the germline V gene, CDR1 is GTSNPN and CDR2 is SVGIG (reference sequence). This CDR3 contains 13 residues. The CDR3 coding sequence is TGTGCCTGGAGTGTAAGTGGCGTGTATGGCTACACCTTC. It yields the protein CAWSVSGVYGYTF.

This clone appeared once. The chain uses TRBV29-1 and TRBJ1-1; D uncertain. The germline V gene has CDR1 SQVTM and CDR2 ANQGSEA. V lost 5 bases to trimming and J lost 1 base, with 17 bases between them. The CDR3 spans 15 residues. CDR3 DNA: TGCAGCGTTTTGAGACTGTTGGTCGGGAACACTGAAGCTTTCTTT. It is translated as CSVLRLLVGNTEAFF. Variable domain in full (rest from reference TRBV29-1 and TRBJ1-1): SAVISQKPSRDICQRGTSLTIQCQVDSQVTMMFWYRQQPGQSLTLIATANQGSEATYESGFVIDKFPISRPNLTFSTLTVSNMSPEDSSIYLCSVLRLLVGNTEAFFGQGTRLTVV.